This TCR beta chain was profiled in a study of cytomegalovirus exposure and HLA in healthy donors (dated by TCRdb to about 2017). Context from the whole study: In an earlier analysis of some 610 of the donors, 276 Gb of sequence data and 90 million to 120 million unique TCR beta sequences from roughly 200 million T cells were reported. All discovery cohort repertoires had been generated using a single sequencing platform. The study was designed to test whether signatures of past pathogen exposure could be identified by cataloging public T cell receptors. A later genetic analysis took genome-wide SNP genotypes for 398 of the 666 donors and used that subset as a discovery cohort. The number of typed donors differed by locus: about 620-640 for A, B, C, DRB1 and DQB1; 500 to 550 for DQA1; approximately 600 for DPA1; and roughly 450 for DPB1. In addition to the first cohort of about 650 subjects, a separate validation cohort of 120 different subjects was used. On average, roughly 200,000 unique TCR beta nucleotide sequences were sequenced per donor among a few hundred genotyped donors of the cohort, with roughly 18% of those sequences being non-productive. Four to six DR-DQ haplotypes were handled as single units for association and clustering because linkage in the cohort was strong. The study profiled the T cell repertoires of about 720 subjects by immunosequencing and related them to cytomegalovirus serostatus. Both class I and class II loci were covered by HLA typing, at four-digit resolution. In an earlier analysis of 500 to 650 of the donors, high-throughput TCR beta sequencing was used to judge whether each TCR beta V gene segment behaved as functional or pseudogenic. A later analysis re-analyzed previously published TCR beta repertoires from roughly 690 donors and added high-resolution HLA genotyping to study TCR occurrence patterns. The later analysis used no new phenotypic data to find candidate immune exposures, relying instead on TCR beta sequences and their occurrence across donors. The study combined high-throughput TCR immunosequencing, statistical association of individual TCRs with disease status, and machine learning to predict cytomegalovirus infection status. Alongside the repertoire data, information on donor age, sex, ethnicity and CMV serostatus was compiled. Among the roughly 400 genotyped donors, 75% to 90% belonged to the genetic ancestry cluster associated with self-reported Caucasian donors. Approximately 300 gigabases of sequencing data and 70 million to 100 million unique TCR sequences were included in an early release covering about 620 HLA-typed donors.

General study outcomes and caveats: Compared with the approximately 700-donor mean, donors in an Asian-associated ancestry cluster had fewer N-insertions in productive TCRs, according to a later genetic analysis. Broadly in line with IMGT annotations, most TCR beta V segments showed up in productive rearrangements about 90% or about 30% of the time in an earlier analysis of 450 to 600 of the donors. In a later analysis, several top co-occurrence clusters were reported to appear linked to parvovirus B19, influenza, CMV and Epstein-Barr virus. A further reported finding was that TCR beta sequences accurately predicted the HLA-A and HLA-B alleles for most subjects in the first cohort. In a later genetic analysis, a missense DCLRE1C variant was associated with V-gene and J-gene trimming of TCR beta chains, and the association was replicated in an independent cohort. For the cohort, immune exposure information was limited to CMV serostatus. A cluster of highly shared sequence variants was judged likely to be a technical artifact of the sequencing pipeline. In a later analysis, around 17,000 TCR beta sequences were associated with specific HLA alleles at a false discovery rate of 0.05. Because counts were too low, around 18 rarely observed V segments, including chromosome 9 orphons, were left out of the earlier analysis of 587 of the donors. It was suggested by the authors that the approach could potentially be generalized to other disease states and immunological phenotypes. A few of the identified cytomegalovirus-associated TCR beta chains were confirmed in vitro to be specific for cytomegalovirus antigens. When HLA alleles, especially DR and DQ, strongly co-occurred, attributing TCR associations to individual alleles was difficult. The classifier was reported to diagnose cytomegalovirus status with high specificity and sensitivity in both the original and validation cohorts. This cohort had only TCR beta chains sequenced, and the lack of alpha or paired-chain data limited which features could be detected. Most TCR sequences were observed very rarely across donors, whereas some public TCRs were present in many individuals. Sequencing depth was assumed to be roughly uniform across donors in the presence/absence analyses, though that assumption may not hold. Because HLA typing was missing for some donors at each locus, association tests included only the typed subset. In a later analysis, TCR association rates were found to vary across HLA loci, with the most associated TCRs seen for DRB1 alleles and the fewest for HLA-C alleles. A total of 150 to 200 TCR beta chains were listed by the study as associated with cytomegalovirus. Correlated functional status among segregating V segments might be attributable to linkage disequilibrium, but an unknown experimental factor could not be ruled out. A later analysis found that HLA-associated TCR beta chains were more clonally expanded and had lower generation probabilities than equally common non-associated chains. The 87-base-pair reads could not distinguish some IMGT-functional V segments, including TRBV6-2 and TRBV6-3, so those segments were excluded. In a later analysis, most CMV-associated TCR beta chains were found to appear HLA-restricted, with HLA associations seemingly driven largely by CMV exposure.

The cohort was made up of 500 to 800 healthy bone marrow donors. At the time of sampling, every cohort member was nominally healthy, though immune exposures that went unrecorded were likely present. The donor tested CMV seronegative and was one of the 352 seronegative cohort members. A peripheral blood sample was collected from each donor, and TCR beta sequencing was performed on peripheral blood mononuclear cells. The Qiagen DNeasy Blood Extraction Kit was used to extract genomic DNA from the blood cell samples. In its sample, this clone was seen a few times. Its antigen remains undetermined. No clone much larger than this one lies a single base away; base qualities are absent. To prepare the library, the immunoSEQ multiplex PCR assay was applied. For the multiplex PCR, a mixture combining 60 forward primers for TCR Vbeta segments and 13 reverse primers for TCR Jbeta segments was used. The CDR3 region of rearranged TCR beta genes was amplified from genomic DNA with a multiplex PCR assay. On the Illumina HiSeq System, the amplified TCR beta libraries were sequenced as 87-base-pair reads. As for the original processing: A later analysis counted about 80 million unique TCR beta chains across the 670 or so repertoires, and roughly 9.9 million of these chains were shared by at least two donors. Raw reads were error-corrected and collapsed into unique sequences by a nearest-neighbor algorithm in which closely related sequences were merged to remove PCR and sequencing errors. To assign V, D and J gene segments, CDR3 sequences were aligned to IMGT reference sequences. For a sequence to be retained, at least a six-nucleotide match to both a V gene segment and a J gene segment was required. Rearrangements were classified as productive when the CDR3 lacked stop codons and remained in frame with V and J, and all other rearrangements were classified as non-productive. Following IMGT convention, CDR3 was defined as the stretch from the second conserved V-encoded cysteine to the conserved J-encoded phenylalanine. The earlier analysis of about 530 of the donors excluded any sequence lacking an unambiguous match to a single V gene segment. An earlier analysis of fewer than 750 of the donors classified V segments as functional when productive rearrangements were above 56.7% and as segregating when the standard deviation between donors was above 5%. A statistical classification framework was built to diagnose cytomegalovirus status from the catalog of TCR beta chain sequences. In a later analysis, V and J genes were assigned by comparing TCR nucleotide sequences against IMGT/GENE-DB human TR gene sequences. Using the TCRdist pipeline, a later analysis assigned CDR3 sequences along with most-parsimonious VDJ recombination scenarios. In a later analysis, every TCR beta chain was defined by the combination of its CDR3 amino acid sequence and its V-gene family, and reads without a unique V-gene family were dropped. As a way to deal with suspected cross-contamination and a sequencing artifact, a later analysis dropped 450 to 700 nucleotide sequences that were highly shared and had low generation probability. A later analysis calculated a clonal expansion index for each public chain from normalized within-repertoire ranks of inferred template counts. A later analysis computed generation probabilities with a VDJ recombination model fitted to out-of-frame rearrangements, and checked the results against IGoR. Hypergeometric tests were used in a later analysis to score TCR-TCR, TCR-HLA and TCR-CMV co-occurrence, with a repertoire-size bias correction applied to the TCR pairs. In a later analysis, false discovery rates were estimated by permuting HLA or CMV assignments 20 times. In a later analysis, co-occurring TCRs were grouped using DBSCAN, with TCRdist sequence similarity added in when clustering inside HLA-allele-positive subsets. For co-occurrence clustering, repertoires with fewer than 30,000 or more than 120,000 public chains were excluded, along with several repertoires with anomalous nucleotide sharing. Here the immuneACCESS table is served through TCRdb, limited to in-frame sequences with V and J called. Missing clones are a known gap in these copies; in checked studies unresolved V genes cover under half, and the rest lacks a known reason. V and J calls and clone size are those listed in that table; D and trimming were worked out from the DNA. A total of approximately 170,000 clones appear in this sample, 68% of them only once. 1.1% to 1.5% of the sample comes from the top ten.

Reading from cysteine to phenylalanine, the CDR3 counts 14 amino acids. The read is trimmed to its CDR3 DNA, 42 bases read in frame from base 1. In the germline V gene, CDR1 corresponds to SGHDN and CDR2 to FVKESK. V was cut back by 1 base and J by 4 bases, leaving a gap of 5 bases between them. The sequence was obtained from a man aged 50 or older in good health and CMV-seronegative. Sequenced: PBMCs. Rearrangement joined TRBV14 to TRBJ1-6; no D segment can be confidently identified. The CDR3 protein is CASSQGRYNSPLHF. The sequenced DNA is TGTGCCAGCAGCCAAGGCAGATATAATTCACCCCTCCACTTT.